These 32 T cell receptor beta chains came from one sample sequenced in a study of Ad26.COV2.S vaccination and SARS-CoV-2 variants. Produced via immunoSEQ multiplex PCR; TCRdb's table is partial and in-frame only. In the table there are under 500,000 clones, roughly 90% of which are singletons. Noted treatment: around 19 received Ad26.COV2.S at low or high dose, single or two shots; 5 received placebo; per-sample allocation not given. Collection of the samples took place on day 63 after the first injection of vaccine or placebo. The input for sequencing was peripheral blood, taken in a trial of Ad26.COV2.S vaccine versus placebo. The receptors were sampled from a person between 18 and 60 years old who received the Ad26.COV2.S COVID-19 vaccine or a placebo.

The rearrangement links TRBV12-5 to TRBJ2-7; TRBD2 matches at 8 bases. V was clipped by 6 bases and J by 3 bases; unmatched bases: 7. Germline CDR1 LGHNT, CDR2 FRNRAP. The CDR3 contains 14 residues. As DNA, the CDR3 is TGTGCTAGTGGGAACGGGGGGGTCCACTACGAGCAGTACTTC. Translation gives CASGNGGVHYEQYF.

This chain joins TRBV5-1 and TRBJ2-7; 9 bases match TRBD1. The junction had 12 bases not matched to a gene; V was cut back by 2 bases and J by 6 bases. Looked up from germline, CDR1 is SGHRS and CDR2 is YFSETQ. This CDR3 spans 16 amino acids. CDR3 region: CASSLGSRTGEAEQYF. CDR3 nucleotide sequence: TGCGCCAGCAGCTTAGGATCCCGGACAGGGGAGGCCGAGCAGTACTTC.

This chain uses TRBV9 with TRBJ2-1, with 10 nucleotides matching TRBD2. V was clipped by 1 base and J by 5 bases; unmatched bases: 0. In germline, CDR1 is SGDLS, CDR2 YYNGEE. The CDR3 runs 14 residues. The CDR3 DNA is TGTGCCAGCAGCGTACTAGCGGGGGACAATGAGCAGTTCTTC. As protein: CASSVLAGDNEQFF. The full variable domain, completed using reference TRBV9 and TRBJ2-1, is DSGVTQTPKHLITATGQRVTLRCSPRSGDLSVYWYQQSLDQGLQFLIQYYNGEERAKGNILERFSAQQFPDLHSELNLSSLELGDSALYFCASSVLAGDNEQFFGPGTRLTVL.

The rearrangement links TRBV7-2 to TRBJ2-5; no definite D call. V was pared by 1 base and J by 5 bases, with 8 bases between. This CDR3 region has 13 residues. Germline V gene data show CDR1 as SGHTA and CDR2 as FQGNSA. CDR3 residues: CASSLGRTETQYF. The CDR3 DNA reads TGTGCCAGCAGCTTAGGGCGCACGGAGACCCAGTACTTC. Drawing the rest from reference TRBV7-2 and TRBJ2-5, the complete variable domain is GAGVSQSPSNKVTEKGKDVELRCDPISGHTALYWYRQSLGQGLEFLIYFQGNSAPDKSGLPSDRFSAERTGGSVSTLTIQRTQQEDSAVYLCASSLGRTETQYFGPGTRLLVL.

This rearrangement joins TRBV30 to TRBJ2-1; 8 nucleotides line up with TRBD2. This CDR3 is 18 amino acids long. Germline-derived CDR1 and CDR2 are GTSNPN and SVGIG (reference sequence). Unmatched junction bases numbered 14, after V lost 0 bases and J lost 4 bases. CDR3 DNA sequence: TGTGCCTGGAGTGTAAGGGTGGGGAGGCGGGGGGTGTACAATGAGCAGTTCTTC. It translates to CAWSVRVGRRGVYNEQFF.

V and J are TRBV6-1 and TRBJ2-1, with D perhaps matching TRBD1 (6 bases). Germline V gene lookup returns CDR1 MNHNS and CDR2 SASEGT. CDR3 length equals 14 residues. Trimming took off 6 bases at V and 6 bases at J, with 15 bases between the two ends. Written as DNA, the CDR3 is TGTGCCAGCAGCCTCCCTGGGGGCCGCAATGAGCAGTTCTTC. Protein sequence: CASSLPGGRNEQFF.

A remark on this clone: Other DNA sequences from this sample encode an identical CDR3 as well. The J gene is TRBJ1-1, the V gene TRBV9; no clear D. V lost 3 bases to trimming and J lost 3 bases, with 3 bases between them. CDR1 and CDR2 (germline): SGDLS, YYNGEE. The CDR3 has 11 residues. The CDR3 region is CASSGDTEAFF. CDR3 sequence (DNA): TGTGCCAGCAGCGGAGACACTGAAGCTTTCTTT.

The rearrangement links TRBV18 to TRBJ1-5; 7 bases are a match to TRBD1. The V gene's germline CDR1 is KGHSH and CDR2 LQKENI. Trimming removed 3 bases from V and 3 bases from J; junction bases left unmatched: 8. The CDR3 is 16 residues long. The CDR3 spells CASSPYPTGANQPQHF. The DNA of the CDR3 is TGTGCCAGCTCACCGTACCCAACAGGGGCCAATCAGCCCCAGCATTTT.

This clone was detected only a few times. The J gene is TRBJ2-3, the V gene TRBV6-4; D may be TRBD1 (5 bases). The V gene's germline CDR1 is MRHNA and CDR2 SNTAGT. The V end was cut by 3 bases, the J end by 1 base, with 5 bases between. The CDR3 covers 13 residues. CDR3 nucleotides: TGTGCCAGCAGTGAGACAGGCACAGATACGCAGTATTTT. Its protein is CASSETGTDTQYF.

This chain uses TRBV9 with TRBJ2-2; D is perhaps TRBD2 (6 bases). The CDR3 has 17 amino acids. The V and J ends lost 4 bases and 5 bases respectively, with 21 bases between them. Germline CDR1 and CDR2: SGDLS and YYNGEE. The DNA for the CDR3 is TGTGCCAGCAGCCCCACGGGGAGGTCAGGGAGGACCGGGGAGCTGTTTTTT. As protein: CASSPTGRSGRTGELFF.

V and J are TRBV7-2 and TRBJ2-3, with 13 bases aligning to TRBD2. Germline CDR1 is SGHTA and CDR2 is FQGNSA. The CDR3 loop spans 15 amino acids. V shed 2 bases, J shed 6 bases, and the junction held 2 bases outside the gene matches. The CDR3, as DNA: TGTGCCAGCAGCTTAACTAGCGGGGGGGCCGATACGCAGTATTTT. It is translated as CASSLTSGGADTQYF.

The chain links TRBV12-1 to TRBJ2-1; the D segment call TRBD2 is taken from the table without a DNA check. TRBV12-1 is labeled a pseudogene. This CDR3 is 18 amino acids long. CDR3: CASSFATSETSGYNEQFF. The CDR3, as DNA: TGTGCCAGCAGCTTTGCCACCTCTGAGACTAGCGGCTACAATGAGCAGTTCTTC.

The chain uses TRBV7-2 and TRBJ2-5; TRBD1 aligns across 9 bases. The CDR3 is made up of 15 amino acids. Germline lookup yields CDR1 SGHTA and CDR2 FQGNSA. The J segment lost 4 bases and the V segment lost 4 bases, leaving 7 bases of the junction unmatched. The CDR3 spells CASSSPGQGGETQYF. CDR3 coding DNA: TGTGCCAGCAGCTCACCGGGACAGGGAGGAGAGACCCAGTACTTC.

The gene calls are TRBV30 and TRBJ2-7; 10 positions match TRBD1. Trimming removed 5 bases from V and 3 bases from J; junction bases left unmatched: 13. Germline V CDR1 and CDR2: GTSNPN, SVGIG (reference sequence). This CDR3 comprises 16 residues. DNA for the CDR3: TGTGCCTGGGACTCCCCGGGACAGGGGAGAAACTACGAGCAGTACTTC. Protein: CAWDSPGQGRNYEQYF.

The V and J genes are TRBV7-2 and TRBJ2-5; 12 positions match TRBD2. V lost 2 bases to trimming and J lost 2 bases; unmatched junction nucleotides: 0. The length of the CDR3 is 15 residues. Germline V gives CDR1 SGHTA, CDR2 FQGNSA. Here the CDR3 reads CASSLLAGGQETQYF. The CDR3 coding sequence is TGTGCCAGCAGCTTACTAGCGGGGGGGCAAGAGACCCAGTACTTC.

V is TRBV7-6 and J is TRBJ2-7; D uncertain. CDR1 is SGHVS, CDR2 FNYEAQ, per germline. V lost 3 bases and J lost 2, with 8 bases in between. The CDR3 runs 13 residues. DNA of the CDR3: TGTGCCAGCAGCTTTACAACGCCCTACGAGCAGTACTTC. Protein product: CASSFTTPYEQYF.

The rearrangement links TRBV29-1 to TRBJ1-1, with TRBD1 as a possible D gene (5 bases). The CDR3 runs to 14 residues. Germline-derived CDR1 and CDR2 are SQVTM and ANQGSEA. V lost 3 bases and J 1 base, leaving 12 bases between the germline ends. This CDR3 is CSVDIGGGNTEAFF. The CDR3 DNA sequence: TGCAGCGTTGATATCGGGGGAGGGAACACTGAAGCTTTCTTT.

V usage is TRBV28 and J usage is TRBJ2-5, with D perhaps TRBD1 or TRBD2 (5 bases each). V lost 4 bases to trimming and J lost 5 bases, with 14 bases between them. The CDR3 spans 14 residues. Looked up from germline, CDR1 is MDHEN and CDR2 is SYDVKM. The CDR3 protein is CASSSVSGSETQYF. The CDR3 nucleotides read TGTGCCAGCAGTTCGGTGTCAGGGAGTGAGACCCAGTACTTC.

The chain uses TRBV4-1 and TRBJ2-1; D possibly corresponds to TRBD1 (6 bases). V was shortened by 3 bases and J by 0 bases, with 12 bases between the two germline ends. The CDR3 is 16 residues long. CDR1 and CDR2 (germline): MGHRA, YSYEKL. CDR3 coding DNA: TGCGCCAGCAGCCAGGACAGTCGGAGCTCCTACAATGAGCAGTTCTTC. Residues: CASSQDSRSSYNEQFF.

The chain carries TRBV7-9 and TRBJ2-5; D is unclear. The CDR3 length is 12 residues. The germline CDR1 and CDR2 sequences are SEHNR and FQNEAQ (reference sequence). Deletions cut 10 bases from V and 4 bases from J, with 13 bases between. CDR3 amino acids: CATAVNRETQYF. The DNA for the CDR3 is TGTGCCACCGCGGTAAACCGAGAGACCCAGTACTTC.

This chain joins TRBV6-2 or TRBV6-3 and TRBJ2-5; maybe TRBD2 (5 bases). Trimming removed 1 base at V and 3 bases at J, with 12 bases between. This CDR3 has 15 residues. CDR1 and CDR2 (germline): MNHEY, SVGEGT. This CDR3 reads CASSYYGVTKETQYF. The CDR3 nucleotides read TGTGCCAGCAGTTACTACGGGGTGACAAAAGAGACCCAGTACTTC.

This chain links TRBV5-1 with TRBJ2-5; 10 nucleotides agree with TRBD2. Trimming took 2 bases from V and 0 from J; bases not matched to a gene: 1. The CDR3 is 15 residues long. Germline loops: CDR1 SGHRS, CDR2 YFSETQ. The chain's CDR3 is CASSFTSGNQETQYF. In nucleotides, the CDR3 is TGCGCCAGCAGCTTTACTAGCGGGAACCAAGAGACCCAGTACTTC.

The CDR3 region is CAIEYYTGELFF. CDR3 nucleotides: TGTGCCATCGAATATTACACCGGGGAGCTGTTTTTT. V gene TRBV7-8 combines with J gene TRBJ2-2; D remains ambiguous. Trimming removed 10 bases from V and 3 bases from J, with 9 bases in between. The germline CDR1 and CDR2 sequences are SGHVS and FQNEAQ. This CDR3 spans 12 amino acids.

The CDR3 nucleotides read TGCGCCAGCAGCCTTCAGGGGGCGACTAATGAAAAACTGTTTTTT. Translating gives CASSLQGATNEKLFF. The V gene is TRBV4-3, the J gene TRBJ1-4; 8 bases fit TRBD1. V was pared by 4 bases and J by 2 bases, with 3 bases of the junction left unmatched. Per germline, CDR1 LGHNA and CDR2 YSLEER. The length of the CDR3 is 15 residues.

The chain combines TRBV4-3 with TRBJ2-5; 9 nucleotides line up with TRBD2. V lost 1 base, J lost 2 bases, and 11 bases stayed unmatched. This CDR3 has 18 amino acids. The germline CDR1 and CDR2 sequences are LGHNA and YSLEER. The CDR3 region is CASSQGVGGGAGQETQYF. The CDR3 nucleotides read TGCGCCAGCAGCCAAGGGGTTGGCGGGGGGGCCGGACAAGAGACCCAGTACTTC.

This rearrangement joins TRBV5-1 to TRBJ1-1; D may be TRBD1 (6 bases). V shed 0 bases and J shed 0 bases, with 12 bases lying between them. The CDR3 contains 16 residues. Germline CDR1 and CDR2: SGHRS and YFSETQ. The CDR3 DNA reads as TGCGCCAGCAGCTTGGCCCCCTGGACAGTGAACACTGAAGCTTTCTTT. Protein: CASSLAPWTVNTEAFF.

J is TRBJ2-1 and V is TRBV29-1; the D gene is possibly TRBD1 (6 bases). The V end was cut by 4 bases, the J end by 1 base, with 11 bases between. Per the germline V gene, CDR1 is SQVTM and CDR2 is ANQGSEA. The CDR3 totals 14 residues. The CDR3 loop reads CSVVTGRSYNEQFF. The CDR3 region has the DNA TGCAGCGTTGTGACAGGCCGGTCCTACAATGAGCAGTTCTTC.

This chain connects TRBV4-1 to TRBJ2-3, with 10 nucleotides matching TRBD1. The V gene end was trimmed by 1 base and the J gene end by 4 bases; junction bases not matched to a gene: 2. Germline V gene data show CDR1 as MGHRA and CDR2 as YSYEKL. The CDR3 length is 15 residues. The CDR3 region has the DNA TGCGCCAGCAGCCAAGTCGGGACAGGGGCAGATACGCAGTATTTT. It translates to CASSQVGTGADTQYF.

V usage is TRBV19 and J usage is TRBJ1-1; D not certain. Deletions cut 1 base from V and 1 base from J, with 10 bases between. Per the germline V gene, CDR1 is LNHDA and CDR2 is SQIVND (reference sequence). CDR3 length: 15 residues. Here the CDR3 DNA reads TGTGCCAGTAGTATAGCCTCTAGGGCGAACACTGAAGCTTTCTTT. Encoded protein: CASSIASRANTEAFF.

This clone was observed a handful of times. V gene TRBV7-2 combines with J gene TRBJ1-3; D not resolved. V gave up 1 base and J gave up 2 bases, with 12 bases separating them. Germline CDR1 reads SGHTA; CDR2 reads FQGNSA. The CDR3 extends over 16 amino acids. CDR3 coding DNA: TGTGCCAGCAGCTTAGTTCCCTCGGCAGCTGGAAACACCATATATTTT. It specifies CASSLVPSAAGNTIYF.

The V call is TRBV14, the J call TRBJ2-7; the D call may be TRBD1 or TRBD2 (6 bases each). Between the trimmed V and J ends, which lost 1 base and 6 bases, there was a span of 13 bases. The CDR3 contains 14 residues. Germline loops: CDR1 SGHDN, CDR2 FVKESK. DNA of the CDR3: TGTGCCAGCAGCCAAGTAGGGGGGCGAACCGAGCAGTACTTC. Its translation: CASSQVGGRTEQYF.

This clone appeared once. The chain couples TRBV6-5 to TRBJ2-1, with D unresolved. There are 13 residues in the CDR3. CDR1 and CDR2 from the germline V gene are MNHEY and SVGAGI. Trimming took off 4 bases at V and 3 bases at J, with 7 bases between the two ends. For the CDR3, the DNA is TGTGCCAGCAGTTCCGGCTTCTACAATGAGCAGTTCTTC. Protein product: CASSSGFYNEQFF.